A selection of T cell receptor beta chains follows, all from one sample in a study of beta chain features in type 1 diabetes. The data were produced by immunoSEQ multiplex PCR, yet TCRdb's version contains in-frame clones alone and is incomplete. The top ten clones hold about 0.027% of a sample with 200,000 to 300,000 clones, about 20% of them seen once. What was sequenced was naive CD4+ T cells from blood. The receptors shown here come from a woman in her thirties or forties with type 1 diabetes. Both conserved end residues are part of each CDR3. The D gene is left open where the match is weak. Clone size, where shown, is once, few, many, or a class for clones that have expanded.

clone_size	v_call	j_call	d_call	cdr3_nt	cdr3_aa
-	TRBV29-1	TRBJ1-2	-	TGCAGCGTTGAGAGAGCGGACGTCTATGGCTACACCTTC	CSVERADVYGYTF
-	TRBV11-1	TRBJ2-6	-	TGTGCCAGCACCGGGGGTGAAGGCTCTGGGGCCAACGTCCTGACTTTC	CASTGGEGSGANVLTF
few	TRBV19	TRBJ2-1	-	TGTGCCAGTAGTAGCGGGATGGAAAGTGAGCAGTTCTTC	CASSSGMESEQFF
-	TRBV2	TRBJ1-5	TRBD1	TGTGCCAGCAGCCCGGACAGGTTCAATCAGCCCCAGCATTTT	CASSPDRFNQPQHF
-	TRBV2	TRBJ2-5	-	TGTGCCAGCAGTCCCGAGCCGAATAAAGAGACCCAGTACTTC	CASSPEPNKETQYF
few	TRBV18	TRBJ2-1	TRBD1	TGTGCCAGCTCAGTGGGACAGGGAGGCTACAATGAGCAGTTCTTC	CASSVGQGGYNEQFF
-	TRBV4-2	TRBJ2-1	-	TGTGCCAGCAGCCAAGATCCAGGACTGGGGTACAATGAGCAGTTCTTC	CASSQDPGLGYNEQFF
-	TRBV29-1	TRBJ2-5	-	TGCAGCGTTCTCACAGGTCATAAGACCCAGTACTTC	CSVLTGHKTQYF
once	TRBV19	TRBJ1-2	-	TGTGCCAGTAGTCCTTCTGGGCAGAATGGCTACACCTTC	CASSPSGQNGYTF
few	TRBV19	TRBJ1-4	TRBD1	TGTGCCAGTAGTCCGACAGGGAATGAAAAACTGTTTTTT	CASSPTGNEKLFF
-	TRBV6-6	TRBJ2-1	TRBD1	TGTGCCAGCACTTTGCCGACAGGGGGCAATGAGCAGTTCTTC	CASTLPTGGNEQFF
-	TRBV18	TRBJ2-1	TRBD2	TGTGCCAGCTCACCGGAGCTAGCGGGGGGCAGGGAGCAGTTCTTC	CASSPELAGGREQFF
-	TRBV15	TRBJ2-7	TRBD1	TGTGCCACCAGCAGAGACCGGGACAGGGGGGACCTTCGGTACTTC	CATSRDRDRGDLRYF
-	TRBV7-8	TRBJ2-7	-	TGTGCCAGCAGCTTACGGGGAGGCTACGAGCAGTACTTC	CASSLRGGYEQYF
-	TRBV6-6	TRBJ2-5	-	TGTGCCAGCAGCCTGTCGCGGACCCAGTACTTC	CASSLSRTQYF
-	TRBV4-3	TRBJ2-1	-	TGCGCCAGCAGCCACGGGGTTTCCTACAATGAGCAGTTCTTC	CASSHGVSYNEQFF
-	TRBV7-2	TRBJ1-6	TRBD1	TGTGCCAGCAGTTCCACAGGGGGCCAGAATTCACCCCTCCACTTT	CASSSTGGQNSPLHF
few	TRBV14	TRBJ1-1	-	TGTGCCAGCAGCCAGGAGGACGGCACTGAAGCTTTCTTT	CASSQEDGTEAFF
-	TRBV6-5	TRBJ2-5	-	TGTGCCAGCAGTTCACCCGACAGCTCGGGTGAGACCCAGTACTTC	CASSSPDSSGETQYF
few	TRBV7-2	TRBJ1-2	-	TGTGCCAGCAGATCCGGAGGCACTGGGCATGGCTACACCTTC	CASRSGGTGHGYTF
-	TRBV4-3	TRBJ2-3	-	TGCGCCAGCAGCCAAGATCGCGCGTCGTTCACAGATACGCAGTATTTT	CASSQDRASFTDTQYF
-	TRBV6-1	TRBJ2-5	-	TGTGCCAGCAGTGAAGGGGGAGGACGCCATGTCAAAGAGACCCAGTACTTC	CASSEGGGRHVKETQYF
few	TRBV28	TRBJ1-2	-	TGTGCCAGCAGCGCCGTTAGTACGTCCCATGGCTACACCTTC	CASSAVSTSHGYTF
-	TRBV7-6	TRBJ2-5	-	TGTGCCAGCAGCAGGGGCCACAGGGACCAAGAGACCCAGTACTTC	CASSRGHRDQETQYF
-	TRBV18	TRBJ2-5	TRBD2	TGTGCCAGCTCACCGGAGACTAGCGGAGGGGAGACCCAGTACTTC	CASSPETSGGETQYF
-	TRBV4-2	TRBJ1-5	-	TGTGCCAGCAGCCCCCGGGGGAGCAATCAGCCCCAGCATTTT	CASSPRGSNQPQHF
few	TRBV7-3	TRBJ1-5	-	TGTGCCAGCAGCTTAACGAGGGGGAAGCCCCAGCATTTT	CASSLTRGKPQHF
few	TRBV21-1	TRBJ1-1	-	TGTGCCAGCAGCAAAGCGCAGGGACAGTGGACTGAAGCTTTCTTT	CASSKAQGQWTEAFF
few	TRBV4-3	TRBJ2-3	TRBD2	TGCGCCAGCAGCCAAGGGACTAGCGGGGTGAGCACAGATACGCAGTATTTT	CASSQGTSGVSTDTQYF
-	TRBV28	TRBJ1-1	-	TGTGCCAGCAGGTCTTTCACTGAAGCTTTCTTT	CASRSFTEAFF
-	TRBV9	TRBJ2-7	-	TGTGCCAGCAGCGTCACGGGAAGCTCCTACGAGCAGTACTTC	CASSVTGSSYEQYF
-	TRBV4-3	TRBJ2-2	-	TGCGCCAGCAGCCGAGAGACGCTACAGACCGGGGAGCTGTTTTTT	CASSRETLQTGELFF
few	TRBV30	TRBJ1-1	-	TGTGCCTGGACGCTCAGGGGCGAAACTTCTGAAGCTTTCTTT	CAWTLRGETSEAFF
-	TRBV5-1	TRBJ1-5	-	TGCGCCAGCAGCTTGGGACAGATGGAACCCCAGCATTTT	CASSLGQMEPQHF
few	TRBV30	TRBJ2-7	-	TGTGCCTGGAGTCCAGGCGGTAGCGGAATCTACGAGCAGTACTTC	CAWSPGGSGIYEQYF